Sequencing of this T cell receptor beta chain was carried out in a study of cytomegalovirus exposure and HLA in healthy donors. Overall study context: The study's early data release held roughly 91 million unique TCRs from HLA-typed donors. Caucasian-associated ancestry cluster membership applied to approximately 80% of over 350 genotyped donors.

Comments on this clone: Its antigen is currently unknown.

Germline V gene data show CDR1 as MGHRA and CDR2 as YSYEKL. The CDR3 is 15 residues long. The J segment lost 0 bases and the V segment lost 5 bases, leaving 5 bases of the junction unmatched. The study, taken as a whole, reports: Researchers reportedly found TCR beta sequences accurately predicted most subjects' HLA-A and HLA-B alleles.

The study ran its PCR with 60 Vbeta and 13 Jbeta primers. In the original processing: In a later analysis, 80 million to 100 million unique TCR beta chains included roughly 11 million shared by two or more donors. TCRdb keeps only in-frame clones here, not all; method: immunoSEQ multiplex PCR. V and J calls plus clone size are reproduced from that table; the DNA served to infer D and trimming. Of tens of thousands of clones listed, 65% are singletons. The chain combines TRBV4-1 with TRBJ2-5, with 8 bases lining up with TRBD1. The TCR was taken from a woman between 45 and 60 years old in good health and CMV-seropositive. The sample was PBMCs. This chain's CDR3 is CASSSGQADQETQYF. The CDR3 DNA follows: TGCGCCAGCAGCTCGGGACAGGCCGACCAAGAGACCCAGTACTTC.